This is a list of T cell receptor beta chains from one sample in a study of Ad26.COV2.S vaccination and SARS-CoV-2 variants. Clones were sequenced by immunoSEQ multiplex PCR, and TCRdb holds only the in-frame ones, with some missing. In the table there are 300,000 to 350,000 clones, 90% of which are singletons. The sequenced sample was peripheral blood, obtained in a trial of Ad26.COV2.S vaccine versus placebo. Source of these receptors: a person between 18 and 65 years old who received the Ad26.COV2.S COVID-19 vaccine or a placebo. The CDR3 runs from the conserved cysteine through the conserved F or W. The D gene is left open where the match is weak. Part of the rows lack a size; the others show once, few, many or a class for expanded clones.

D	size	V	J	DNA	CDR3
TRBD2	-	TRBV6-5	TRBJ2-3	TGTGCCAGCAGTTACCTAGCGGGGGGCACAGATACGCAGTATTTT	CASSYLAGGTDTQYF
-	-	TRBV3-1/TRBV3-2	TRBJ1-1	TGTGCCAGCAGCCAAGATTGGGAAGCTTTCTTT	CASSQDWEAFF
-	-	TRBV12-3/TRBV12-4	TRBJ2-1	TGTGCCAGCAGTTTCTATGAGCAGTTCTTC	CASSFYEQFF
-	once	TRBV25-1	TRBJ2-7	TGTGCCAGCAGTGACGACAGCTCCTACGAGCAGTACTTC	CASSDDSSYEQYF
TRBD2	-	TRBV4-1	TRBJ2-3	TGCGCCAGCAGCCACACTACCGGGACTAGCGGGGGGACCACAGATACGCAGTATTTT	CASSHTTGTSGGTTDTQYF
-	-	TRBV29-1	TRBJ1-5	TGCAGCGTTGAAGGAGGGCAGGGGAACCAGCATTTT	CSVEGGQGNQHF
-	-	TRBV25-1	TRBJ1-6	TGTGCCAGCAGTGGGCTACTGGGTTCACCCCTCCACTTT	CASSGLLGSPLHF
TRBD2	-	TRBV7-9	TRBJ2-3	TGTGCCAGCAGCGCCCTATTTAGCGGGAACATAGATACGCAGTATTTT	CASSALFSGNIDTQYF
-	-	TRBV7-2	TRBJ2-3	TGTGCCAGCAGCCGGGCCGGACGGCTCTACGATACGCAGTATTTT	CASSRAGRLYDTQYF
-	-	TRBV7-8	TRBJ1-1	TGTGCCAGCAGCCCCGGTAGGGAAAAAGCTTTCTTT	CASSPGREKAFF
-	-	TRBV11-2	TRBJ1-2	TGTGCCAGCAGCTCAGGGACCGGCTACACCTTC	CASSSGTGYTF
TRBD1	-	TRBV4-1	TRBJ1-2	TGCGCCAGCAGCCAAGCCCTCCGGGACAGGGGGATCTATGGCTACACCTTC	CASSQALRDRGIYGYTF
-	-	TRBV5-6	TRBJ2-1	TGTGCCAGCAGCTTACTAAAATACAATGAGCAGTTCTTC	CASSLLKYNEQFF
-	-	TRBV23-1	TRBJ1-2	TGCGCCAGCAGTCAATCTACAGGGCAAGGCTACACCTTC	CASSQSTGQGYTF
-	-	TRBV7-6	TRBJ2-3	TGTGCCAGCAGCTTAGAAGTGGAGGGCTCCTCAGATACGCAGTATTTT	CASSLEVEGSSDTQYF
TRBD2	-	TRBV3-1/TRBV3-2	TRBJ2-1	TGTGCCAGCAGCCAAGGGCTAGCGGGGTACAATGAGCAGTTCTTC	CASSQGLAGYNEQFF
-	-	TRBV6-2/TRBV6-3	TRBJ2-1	TGTGCCAGCAGTTACGTCTGGAGCTCCTACAATGAGCAGTTCTTC	CASSYVWSSYNEQFF
-	few	TRBV27	TRBJ2-7	TGTGCCAGCAGTTTAACAGGGCCAATCTCCTACGAGCAGTACTTC	CASSLTGPISYEQYF
-	-	TRBV13	TRBJ2-7	TGTGCCTGTGGGACAAGCCCCTCTAACGAGCAGTACTTC	CACGTSPSNEQYF
TRBD1	-	TRBV27	TRBJ1-2	TGTGCCAGCAGTCCCTCGGGGACAGTAAGTCTCGGCTACACCTTC	CASSPSGTVSLGYTF
TRBD2	once	TRBV4-1	TRBJ2-1	TGCGCCAGCAGGGCGGGGGACCTCTACAATGAGCAGTTCTTC	CASRAGDLYNEQFF
TRBD1	-	TRBV13	TRBJ2-1	TGTGCCAGCAGCGAGCGGATAGGGACAGGGCTTTACAATGAGCAGTTCTTC	CASSERIGTGLYNEQFF
-	-	TRBV6-2/TRBV6-3	TRBJ2-1	TGTGCCAGCAGCCCAATTCTCATAGCCTACAATGAGCAGTTCTTC	CASSPILIAYNEQFF
TRBD1	-	TRBV6-2/TRBV6-3	TRBJ1-3	TGTGCCAGCAGTTACTCCAATTCCTACAGGGGCGATGGAAACACCATATATTTT	CASSYSNSYRGDGNTIYF
-	-	TRBV11-1	TRBJ2-5	TGTGCCAGCAGCCAAGGTCCAGTAGAAGACCAAGAGACCCAGTACTTC	CASSQGPVEDQETQYF
-	-	TRBV7-3	TRBJ2-3	TGTGCCAGCAGCTCCAACGGACTTTACACAGATACGCAGTATTTT	CASSSNGLYTDTQYF
TRBD1	-	TRBV4-3	TRBJ1-1	TGCGCCAGCAGCCCTGAGCCTGGGACAGGGGCTTACTTATTCATGAACACTGAAGCTTTCTTT	CASSPEPGTGAYLFMNTEAFF
TRBD1	-	TRBV5-1	TRBJ1-3	TGCGCCAGCAGCAAGGGACAGTTAGGAAACACCATATATTTT	CASSKGQLGNTIYF
-	-	TRBV30	TRBJ1-2	TGTGCCTGGAGTGTACTCCTCGGATCCCGGGAGGGCTACACCTTC	CAWSVLLGSREGYTF
-	-	TRBV18	TRBJ2-1	TGTGCCAGCTCATATAGCTGGGGCGGGAATGAGCAGTTCTTC	CASSYSWGGNEQFF
TRBD2	-	TRBV9	TRBJ2-2	TGTGCCAGCAGCGTCCCGGGACTACCCACCGGGGAGCTGTTTTTT	CASSVPGLPTGELFF
TRBD1	-	TRBV19	TRBJ1-1	TGTGCCAGTGACGGGACAGGGGGCGCGGGGACTGAAGCTTTCTTT	CASDGTGGAGTEAFF
-	-	TRBV4-3	TRBJ1-2	TGCGCCAGCAGCCAATTGGACAGCAACTATGGCTACACCTTC	CASSQLDSNYGYTF